The 19 T cell receptor beta chains below were found in one sample sequenced in a study of cytomegalovirus exposure and HLA in healthy donors. The PCR used 60 Vbeta and 13 Jbeta primers. Profiling relied on immunoSEQ multiplex PCR, and the TCRdb table lists in-frame clones only, not all of them. The sample consists of approximately 180,000 clones, about four fifths of them appearing once. The sample taken for sequencing was PBMCs. The receptors originated from a girl under 18 in good health and CMV-seropositive.

The gene calls are TRBV5-1 and TRBJ2-7; perhaps TRBD1 as D (6 bases). Deletions cut 4 bases from V and 6 bases from J, with 11 bases between. There are 12 residues in the CDR3. Per the germline V gene, CDR1 is SGHRS and CDR2 is YFSETQ. The CDR3 sequence: CASSHTGSEQYF. Here the CDR3 DNA reads TGCGCCAGCAGCCACACAGGGAGCGAGCAGTACTTC.

The chain combines TRBV7-9 with TRBJ1-5; D gene unclear. Between the trimmed V and J ends, which lost 1 base and 7 bases, there was a span of 14 bases. Germline V CDR1 and CDR2: SEHNR, FQNEAQ (reference sequence). This CDR3 spans 15 amino acids. The CDR3 spells CASSLVSGSEQPQHF. The DNA of the CDR3 is TGTGCCAGCAGCTTAGTTTCGGGGTCAGAGCAGCCCCAGCATTTT.

The table lists this clone with a count of one. In DNA form, the CDR3 reads TGTGCCAGCAGTGGGGGAGGCAGGGTCAATCAGCCCCAGCATTTT. It is translated as CASSGGGRVNQPQHF. This sequence joins TRBV2 and TRBJ1-5; D possibly corresponds to TRBD1 (5 bases). This CDR3 contains 15 residues. V was clipped by 4 bases and J by 3 bases, with 13 bases between them. CDR1 is SNHLY and CDR2 is FYNNEI in the germline V gene.

CDR3 amino acids: CASSLAPDYYEQYF. DNA for the CDR3: TGTGCCAGCAGCTTAGCCCCCGACTACTACGAGCAGTACTTC. This sequence joins TRBV7-3 and TRBJ2-7; TRBD2 might be the D (5 bases). The CDR3 loop spans 14 amino acids. V was trimmed by 2 bases and J by 3 bases, leaving 11 bases between them. CDR1 is SGHTA, CDR2 FQGTGA, per germline.

The chain combines TRBV7-9 with TRBJ2-5; TRBD1 aligns across 8 bases. Germline assignment: CDR1 SEHNR and CDR2 FQNEAQ (reference sequence). The CDR3 has 14 amino acids. V gave up 5 bases and J gave up 4 bases; unmatched junction bases: 6. DNA for the CDR3: TGTGCCAGCAGCATACCGACAGGGGCAGAGACCCAGTACTTC. It translates to CASSIPTGAETQYF.

This sequence joins TRBV27 and TRBJ1-2, with TRBD1 as a possible D gene (5 bases). The CDR3 is 12 amino acids. The ends were cut back, 3 bases at V and 6 bases at J, with 8 bases in the middle. Germline CDR1 MNHEY, CDR2 SMNVEV (reference sequence). CDR3 sequence (DNA): TGTGCCAGCAGTTTCGCGGGGGATGGCTACACCTTC. It translates to CASSFAGDGYTF.

The V gene is TRBV7-9, the J gene TRBJ1-6, with D possibly matching TRBD1 (5 bases). From germline, CDR1 is SEHNR and CDR2 FQNEAQ (reference sequence). V lost 5 bases and J 7 bases, leaving 12 bases between the germline ends. The CDR3 extends over 14 amino acids. The chain's CDR3 is CASSQDILNSPLHF. The CDR3 DNA follows: TGTGCCAGCAGCCAGGACATATTGAATTCACCCCTCCACTTT.

The chain recombines TRBV11-2 with TRBJ2-7, with a tentative D call TRBD2 (5 bases). Deletions cut 2 bases from V and 5 bases from J, with 22 bases between. The CDR3 consists of 17 residues. Germline V gene data show CDR1 as SGHAT and CDR2 as FQNNGV. This chain's CDR3 is CASSLRTSGLIGDEQYF. Here the CDR3 DNA reads TGTGCCAGCAGCTTACGAACTAGTGGGTTGATTGGGGACGAGCAGTACTTC.

CDR3 bases: TGTGCCAGCAGCTTCCCAGGTGCTAACTATGGCTACACCTTC. Translation: CASSFPGANYGYTF. This rearrangement joins TRBV7-9 to TRBJ1-2, with D hard to call. The CDR3 has 14 residues. Trimming left V 3 bases short and J 0 bases short, with 8 bases between. Germline assignment: CDR1 SEHNR and CDR2 FQNEAQ (reference sequence).

This rearrangement joins TRBV20-1 to TRBJ1-1, with D uncertain. This CDR3 region has 10 residues. Trimming removed 5 bases at V and 7 bases at J, with 8 bases between. Looked up from germline, CDR1 is DFQATT and CDR2 is SNEGSKA (reference sequence). CDR3 protein: CSAWSGEAFF. CDR3 coding DNA: TGCAGTGCTTGGTCGGGTGAAGCTTTCTTT.

This clone was observed a few times. The chain links TRBV18 to TRBJ2-7; 9 nucleotides agree with TRBD1. The CDR3 sequence is 15 residues long. V gave up 2 bases and J gave up 5 bases; unmatched junction bases: 7. From germline, CDR1 is KGHSH and CDR2 LQKENI. CDR3 region: CASSPVTGGLNEQYF. The DNA of the CDR3 is TGTGCCAGCTCACCAGTAACAGGGGGCCTGAACGAGCAGTACTTC.

This clone has just one count. The CDR3 reads CASSSTPGYEQYF. The CDR3 DNA reads as TGTGCCAGTAGCTCCACGCCGGGTTACGAGCAGTACTTC. The rearrangement joins TRBV19 to TRBJ2-7; D is undetermined. Germline CDR1 reads LNHDA; CDR2 reads SQIVND (reference sequence). CDR3 size: 13 residues. V dropped 6 bases and J dropped 4 bases, with 13 bases sitting between them.

The chain combines TRBV25-1 with TRBJ1-1, with no clear D. Germline assignment: CDR1 MGHDK and CDR2 SYGVNS. The V end was cut by 3 bases, the J end by 6 bases, with 11 bases between. The CDR3 covers 13 residues. The CDR3 region has the DNA TGTGCCAGCAGTGAGGCGGGATTAGCTGAAGCTTTCTTT. It is translated as CASSEAGLAEAFF.

This chain connects TRBV18 to TRBJ2-7, with 8 bases aligning to TRBD1. The CDR3 totals 13 residues. Germline V gene data show CDR1 as KGHSH and CDR2 as LQKENI. The V and J ends lost 4 bases and 4 bases, in that order; junction bases with no gene match: 3. CDR3 DNA: TGTGCCAGCTCACACGGACAGGGATACGAGCAGTACTTC. Translating gives CASSHGQGYEQYF. The full variable domain, its missing parts supplied by reference TRBV18 and TRBJ2-7, is NAGVMQNPRHLVRRRGQEARLRCSPMKGHSHVYWYRQLPEEGLKFMVYLQKENIIDESGMPKERFSAEFPKEGPSILRIQQVVRGDSAAYFCASSHGQGYEQYFGPGTRLTVT.

The gene calls are TRBV19 and TRBJ2-2; possibly TRBD1 for D (6 bases). The CDR3 sequence is 14 residues long. The V end was cut by 6 bases, the J end by 4 bases, with 12 bases between. The V gene's germline CDR1 is LNHDA and CDR2 SQIVND (reference sequence). The CDR3: CASSLGQPTGELFF. The CDR3, as DNA: TGTGCCAGTAGCCTAGGACAGCCCACCGGGGAGCTGTTTTTT.

The V and J genes are TRBV9 and TRBJ1-3; D not resolved. Germline CDR1 reads SGDLS; CDR2 reads YYNGEE. The V and J ends lost 0 bases and 0 bases respectively, with 7 bases between them. The CDR3 length is 15 residues. The chain's CDR3 is CASSVDGYSGNTIYF. The CDR3 nucleotides read TGTGCCAGCAGCGTAGACGGTTACTCTGGAAACACCATATATTTT.

This chain joins TRBV12-5 and TRBJ1-2, with TRBD1 as a possible D gene (6 bases). The V end was cut by 0 bases, the J end by 1 base, with 12 bases between. Germline CDR1 is LGHNT and CDR2 is FRNRAP. The CDR3 runs to 16 residues. DNA for the CDR3: TGTGCTAGTGGTTTGGTACTTGGACAGCTTAACTATGGCTACACCTTC. Translation: CASGLVLGQLNYGYTF.

The rearrangement links TRBV9 to TRBJ2-1, with D tentatively TRBD1 (6 bases). This CDR3 contains 13 residues. Germline CDR1 and CDR2: SGDLS and YYNGEE. Trimming cost V 0 bases and J 8 bases, with 9 bases left between them. The CDR3 spells CASSVVGADEQFF. CDR3 bases: TGTGCCAGCAGCGTAGTGGGGGCGGATGAGCAGTTCTTC.

Only a few counts were recorded for this clone. The J gene is TRBJ1-4, the V gene TRBV2; D remains ambiguous. This CDR3 is built from 12 residues. Germline values: CDR1 SNHLY, CDR2 FYNNEI. V was clipped by 4 bases and J by 8 bases, with 8 bases between them. The CDR3 spells CASSGLREKLFF. The CDR3 DNA is TGTGCCAGCAGTGGGCTCAGGGAAAAACTGTTTTTT.